This T cell receptor (beta chain) was identified in a study of T cell responses to AZD1222 COVID-19 vaccine. General study points: After the peak T cell response, and only then, were repertoires sampled.

On this clone: Its specificity is not known.

The CDR3 sequence is 13 residues long. The trim removed 4 bases at V and 4 bases at J, leaving 3 bases unmatched. Germline V gene sequence: CDR1 SGHDT, CDR2 YYEEEE. Data came from immunoSEQ multiplex PCR; TCRdb stores just in-frame clones and leaves some out. The sample lists 150,000 to 200,000 clones; about 90% were seen once. The V gene is TRBV5-6, the J gene TRBJ2-7, with 9 bases fitting TRBD1. The sequenced sample was peripheral blood, obtained 28 days after the second AZD1222 dose. This sequence originates from an adult who received the AZD1222 COVID-19 vaccine. The CDR3 DNA reads as TGTGCCAGCAGCCAGGACAGGGGTTACGAGCAGTACTTC. Amino acid sequence: CASSQDRGYEQYF.